Shown below are 20 T cell receptor beta chains from a single sample sequenced in a study of T cell repertoires in cytomegalovirus infection. Antigens for these TCRs are unknown. Via MiXCR, TCRdb re-called the reads, giving one row per CDR3 protein. In the table there are tens of thousands of distinct CDR3 sequences, roughly 20% of which are singletons. The source material was PBMCs, sequenced either directly or after in vitro stimulation (not recorded which). The origin of the receptors is a human donor in good health (CMV status not recorded). Some clones in this sample may be carry-over from other donors' samples.

V usage is TRBV11-2 and J usage is TRBJ2-6; D is undetermined. This CDR3 contains 14 residues. V dropped 5 bases and J dropped 0 bases, with 5 bases sitting between them. From germline, CDR1 is SGHAT and CDR2 FQNNGV. The CDR3 reads CASSRRSGANVLTF. CDR3 DNA sequence: TGTGCCAGCAGCCGACGCTCTGGGGCCAACGTCCTGACTTTC.

The chain uses TRBV24-1 and TRBJ2-3; 9 nucleotides align to TRBD1. The CDR3 is 14 residues long. The ends lost 9 bases at V and 6 bases at J; junction bases unmatched: 9. Germline V gene sequence: CDR1 KGHDR, CDR2 SFDVKD. The CDR3 sequence is CATDSGTGIDTQYF. CDR3 nucleotide sequence: TGTGCCACCGATTCCGGGACAGGGATTGATACGCAGTATTTT.

There are many counts of this clonotype. The chain links TRBV7-9 to TRBJ2-3; TRBD1 agrees at 7 bases. The CDR3 runs to 16 residues. The V segment lost 5 bases and the J segment 2 bases; nucleotides outside the gene matches: 10. The germline V gene has CDR1 SEHNR and CDR2 FQNEAQ (reference sequence). The CDR3, as DNA: TGTGCCAGCAGCATAAGGACCACAGGGGTCACAGATACGCAGTATTTT. It is translated as CASSIRTTGVTDTQYF.

This rearrangement joins TRBV20-1 to TRBJ2-7; TRBD2 aligns across 12 bases. Germline values: CDR1 DFQATT, CDR2 SNEGSKA (reference sequence). The CDR3 length is 14 residues. The V gene end was trimmed by 8 bases and the J gene end by 2 bases; junction bases not matched to a gene: 7. The CDR3 is CSRLAGGRAYEQYF. The CDR3, as DNA: TGCAGTCGTCTAGCGGGAGGGCGCGCCTACGAGCAGTACTTC.

This clonotype came up many times. The V and J genes are TRBV7-2 and TRBJ1-1; 7 nucleotides line up with TRBD1. CDR3 length: 16 amino acids. Unmatched junction bases numbered 19, after V lost 4 bases and J lost 11 bases. Looked up from germline, CDR1 is SGHTA and CDR2 is FQGNSA. CDR3 nucleotide sequence: TGTGCCAGCAGCTCCATACTGGAGGACAGGAACTTGGGGGCTTTCTTT. Translation gives CASSSILEDRNLGAFF.

This clonotype appeared a few times. This chain connects TRBV7-2 to TRBJ2-7, with TRBD2 identical over 11 bases. The CDR3 loop spans 16 amino acids. Trimming cost V 5 bases and J 5 bases; bases outside gene matches: 11. The germline V gene encodes CDR1 SGHTA and CDR2 FQGNSA. CDR3 residues: CASSLLAGGPLNEQYV. The CDR3 bases are TGTGCCAGCAGCCTCTTAGCGGGAGGGCCGCTTAACGAGCAGTACGTC.

This clonotype was detected many times. The gene calls are TRBV19 and TRBJ1-3; 9 positions match TRBD1. The V gene end was trimmed by 9 bases and the J gene end by 4 bases; junction bases not matched to a gene: 4. Germline loops: CDR1 LNHDA, CDR2 SQIVND (reference sequence). The CDR3 is 13 amino acids. CDR3 nucleotide sequence: TGTGCCAGCCGGGACAGGGTAGGAAACACCATATATTTT. Protein: CASRDRVGNTIYF.

This clonotype was observed at least ten times. V and J are TRBV7-2 and TRBJ1-2; D gene unclear. CDR3 length: 13 residues. V lost 2 bases and J lost 6, with 10 bases in between. Per germline, CDR1 SGHTA and CDR2 FQGNSA. CDR3 in amino acids: CASSLNPGDGYTF. Here the CDR3 DNA reads TGTGCCAGCAGCTTAAACCCCGGAGATGGCTACACCTTC.

The chain carries TRBV28 and TRBJ2-7, with 7 positions matching TRBD2. The CDR3 consists of 13 residues. The J segment lost 5 bases and the V segment lost 2 bases, leaving 3 bases of the junction unmatched. Germline CDR1 is MDHEN and CDR2 is SYDVKM. For the CDR3, the DNA is TGTGCCAGCAGTTTACCGGGAGGCCACGAGCAGTACTTC. Protein product: CASSLPGGHEQYF. The variable domain in full, with the rest retrieved from reference TRBV28 and TRBJ2-7, is DVKVTQSSRYLVKRTGEKVFLECVQDMDHENMFWYRQDPGLGLRLIYFSYDVKMKEKGDIPEGYSVSREKKERFSLILESASTNQTSMYLCASSLPGGHEQYFGPGTRLTVT.

Only one count was recorded for this clonotype. The J gene is TRBJ2-3, the V gene TRBV28, with 8 bases identical to TRBD1. The CDR3 spans 15 residues. The germline V gene has CDR1 MDHEN and CDR2 SYDVKM. V lost 3 bases and J lost 4; bases outside the gene matches: 6. The CDR3 coding sequence is TGTGCCAGCAGTTTTGATGCAGGGGGCGCAGATACGCAGTATTTT. Its protein is CASSFDAGGADTQYF. Together with reference TRBV28 and TRBJ2-3, the CDR3 gives the full variable domain: DVKVTQSSRYLVKRTGEKVFLECVQDMDHENMFWYRQDPGLGLRLIYFSYDVKMKEKGDIPEGYSVSREKKERFSLILESASTNQTSMYLCASSFDAGGADTQYFGPGTRLTVL.

In this sample, this clonotype turned up a few times. The genes are TRBV7-2 and TRBJ2-5, with TRBD2 as a possible D gene (6 bases). The V end was cut by 0 bases, the J end by 4 bases, with 18 bases between. The germline CDR1 and CDR2 sequences are SGHTA and FQGNSA. The length of the CDR3 is 17 residues. CDR3 sequence: CASSLAPSRGYGETQYF. In nucleotides, the CDR3 is TGTGCCAGCAGCTTAGCCCCGAGTCGGGGGTATGGAGAGACCCAGTACTTC.

The chain uses TRBV5-5 and TRBJ2-5, with D hard to call. The CDR3 totals 15 residues. Germline V gives CDR1 SGHKS, CDR2 YYEKEE (reference sequence). V shed 1 base and J shed 0 bases, with 10 bases lying between them. CDR3 coding DNA: TGTGCCAGCAGCTTGCATTCCTCCCACCAAGAGACCCAGTACTTC. Translating gives CASSLHSSHQETQYF.

This clonotype was observed a handful of times. The chain uses TRBV15 and TRBJ1-5; tentatively, D is TRBD1 (6 bases). Germline assignment: CDR1 LNHNV and CDR2 YYDKDF (reference sequence). This CDR3 is built from 15 residues. Between the trimmed V and J ends, which lost 1 base and 5 bases, there was a span of 12 bases. DNA for the CDR3: TGTGCCACCAGCAGAGCTTACAGGGCGGATCAGCCCCAGCATTTT. As protein: CATSRAYRADQPQHF.

J is TRBJ1-1 and V is TRBV29-1, with 7 bases lining up with TRBD1. The CDR3 sequence is 15 residues long. CDR1 is SQVTM and CDR2 is ANQGSEA in the germline V gene. V shed 7 bases and J 1 base; nucleotides not matched to a gene: 12. CDR3 residues: CSAVRSGTANTEAFF. The CDR3 nucleotides read TGCAGCGCCGTGCGGTCCGGGACAGCGAACACTGAAGCTTTCTTT. The full variable domain, in which reference TRBV29-1 and TRBJ1-1 provide the parts outside the CDR3, is SAVISQKPSRDICQRGTSLTIQCQVDSQVTMMFWYRQQPGQSLTLIATANQGSEATYESGFVIDKFPISRPNLTFSTLTVSNMSPEDSSIYLCSAVRSGTANTEAFFGQGTRLTVV.

The rearrangement joins TRBV23-1 to TRBJ2-1, with 10 bases aligning to TRBD2. TRBV23-1 is reported as an ORF; its role is uncertain. The CDR3 extends over 16 amino acids. Germline trimming cut 2 bases from V and 5 bases from J; bases unmatched to any gene: 6. This CDR3 is CASSQLGLADNNEQFF. In nucleotides, the CDR3 is TGCGCCAGCAGTCAACTAGGACTAGCGGATAACAATGAGCAGTTCTTC.

This sequence joins TRBV4-2 and TRBJ2-1; 7 bases are shared with TRBD2. Germline values: CDR1 LGHNA, CDR2 YNFKEQ. This CDR3 spans 17 amino acids. Germline trimming cut 1 base from V and 6 bases from J; bases unmatched to any gene: 12. The CDR3 is CASSQASRTSISNEQFF. The CDR3, as DNA: TGTGCCAGCAGCCAAGCCTCACGGACTAGTATATCCAATGAGCAGTTCTTC.

This clonotype was seen only a few times. The chain carries TRBV2 and TRBJ1-5; D possibly corresponds to TRBD1 (5 bases). Trimming took 6 bases from V and 0 from J, leaving 9 bases between them. Germline assignment: CDR1 SNHLY and CDR2 FYNNEI. The CDR3 length is 14 residues. The chain's CDR3 is CASRKDSSNQPQHF. DNA for the CDR3: TGTGCCAGCAGGAAAGACAGTAGCAATCAGCCCCAGCATTTT. Supplemented by reference TRBV2 and TRBJ1-5, the full variable domain reads EPEVTQTPSHQVTQMGQEVILRCVPISNHLYFYWYRQILGQKVEFLVSFYNNEISEKSEIFDDQFSVERPDGSNFTLKIRSTKLEDSAMYFCASRKDSSNQPQHFGDGTRLSIL.

The chain joins TRBV23-1 to TRBJ2-7; 9 bases align to TRBD1. TRBV23-1 is classed as an ORF, of uncertain function. The V gene end was trimmed by 8 bases and the J gene end by 3 bases; junction bases not matched to a gene: 2. The length of the CDR3 is 12 residues. The CDR3 here is CASQDRGYEQYF. DNA for the CDR3: TGCGCCAGCCAGGACAGGGGCTACGAGCAGTACTTC.

This clonotype has a handful of counts. The genes are TRBV20-1 and TRBJ2-7; D may be TRBD1 or TRBD2 (5 bases each). V was shortened by 0 bases and J by 4 bases, with 10 bases between the two germline ends. Per the germline V gene, CDR1 is DFQATT and CDR2 is SNEGSKA (reference sequence). CDR3 length equals 13 residues. DNA for the CDR3: TGCAGTGCTAGAGATCTGAGGGGATACGAGCAGTACTTC. Translated, it gives CSARDLRGYEQYF.

The chain couples TRBV28 to TRBJ2-1; 7 bases match TRBD2. CDR3 length: 16 amino acids. Per the germline V gene, CDR1 is MDHEN and CDR2 is SYDVKM. V lost 6 bases, J lost 5 bases, and 13 bases stayed unmatched. CDR3 bases: TGTGCCAGCAGAAGCGCTGGGCTAGCGGACAACAATGAGCAGTTCTTC. As protein: CASRSAGLADNNEQFF.